The rows below give T cell receptor beta chains drawn from one sample of a study of blood T cells in healthy people across ages. TCRdb redid the calling of the 5' RACE reads with MiXCR, one entry per CDR3 protein. The sample yields about 780,000 distinct CDR3 sequences, around 24% seen once. This sample also belongs to another study, concerning T cells of mothers and their children.

The sample comprised blood. The source is a boy aged 5-17 years in good health. The CDR3 runs from the conserved cysteine through the conserved F or W. The D gene is left open where the match is weak. The size field is filled for only some rows; it gives once, few, many or a size class.

v_call	d_call	j_call	clone_size	cdr3_aa	cdr3_nt
TRBV24-1	TRBD2	TRBJ2-3	-	CATSDPGLAGPDTQYF	TGTGCCACCAGTGACCCGGGACTAGCGGGACCGGATACGCAGTATTTT
TRBV12-3/TRBV12-4	-	TRBJ2-7	-	CASSYGTISYEQYF	TGTGCCAGCAGTTACGGGACCATCTCCTACGAGCAGTACTTC
TRBV3-1	TRBD1	TRBJ2-7	once	CASSHPGQGNEQYF	TGTGCCAGCAGCCACCCGGGACAGGGGAACGAGCAGTACTTC
TRBV4-2	TRBD2	TRBJ2-5	few	CASSQDLAGVGGTQYF	TGTGCCAGCAGCCAAGATTTAGCGGGGGTTGGGGGGACCCAGTACTTC
TRBV10-1	-	TRBJ2-7	-	CASRWSDSWCEQYF	TGCGCCAGCAGATGGAGTGACAGTTGGTGCGAGCAGTACTTC
TRBV13	-	TRBJ2-4	-	CASSLTGLQNIQYF	TGTGCCAGCAGCCTCACCGGGCTTCAAAACATTCAGTACTTC
TRBV12-3/TRBV12-4	-	TRBJ1-4	-	CASSPFNSPNEKLFF	TGTGCCAGCAGTCCCTTCAATTCACCTAATGAAAAACTGTTTTTT
TRBV6-2/TRBV6-3	-	TRBJ2-7	many	CASSYDYEQYF	TGTGCCAGCAGTTACGACTACGAGCAGTACTTC
TRBV11-1	TRBD1	TRBJ2-1	-	CASSLVGQGARQFF	TGTGCCAGCAGCTTAGTTGGACAGGGGGCGCGGCAGTTCTTC
TRBV29-1	-	TRBJ1-1	few	CSVEGTMNTEAFF	TGCAGCGTTGAAGGAACCATGAACACTGAAGCTTTCTTT
TRBV9	-	TRBJ2-3	-	CASTPTPRGFPSPVPDTQYF	TGTGCCAGCACCCCAACCCCTCGAGGTTTCCCTTCCCCAGTCCCAGATACGCAGTATTTT
TRBV12-3/TRBV12-4	-	TRBJ1-4	-	CASSSGHREKLFF	TGTGCCAGCAGTTCGGGTCACAGGGAAAAACTGTTTTTT
TRBV29-1	-	TRBJ2-5	-	CSVEANSHETQYF	TGCAGCGTTGAAGCGAATTCCCACGAGACCCAGTACTTC
TRBV6-5	-	TRBJ1-1	-	CASSYSRDSNTEAFF	TGTGCCAGCAGTTACTCCCGGGACTCGAACACTGAAGCTTTCTTT
TRBV12-3/TRBV12-4	-	TRBJ1-4	-	CASSSANEKLFF	TGTGCCAGCAGTTCCGCTAATGAAAAACTGTTTTTT
TRBV7-3	TRBD1	TRBJ1-6	many	CASSSSGGNSPLHF	TGTGCCAGCAGCTCATCAGGGGGTAATTCACCCCTCCACTTT
TRBV12-3/TRBV12-4	TRBD1	TRBJ1-6	few	CVSSSGTGASPLHF	TGTGTCAGCAGCTCCGGGACAGGGGCCTCACCCCTCCACTTT
TRBV4-1	-	TRBJ2-1	few	CASSQVTGPNEQFF	TGCGCCAGCAGCCAAGTCACAGGCCCCAATGAGCAGTTCTTC
TRBV6-1	-	TRBJ1-2	-	CASNSPWGTAHAGYTF	TGTGCCAGCAACTCCCCCTGGGGGACGGCTCACGCAGGCTACACCTTC
TRBV12-3/TRBV12-4	-	TRBJ1-5	few	CASTQRGNQPQHF	TGTGCCAGCACCCAGAGGGGAAATCAGCCCCAGCATTTT
TRBV29-1	TRBD1	TRBJ2-1	-	CSAGTGIYNEQFF	TGCAGCGCAGGGACAGGGATTTACAATGAGCAGTTCTTC
TRBV18	TRBD1	TRBJ1-1	-	CASSPLTGFRNTEAFF	TGTGCCAGCTCACCACTGACAGGGTTTAGGAACACTGAAGCTTTCTTT
TRBV10-3	-	TRBJ2-6	-	CAIQVGTDYSGANVLTF	TGTGCCATCCAGGTAGGGACTGACTACTCTGGGGCCAACGTCCTGACTTTC
TRBV7-9	-	TRBJ1-1	-	CASSARDTEAFF	TGTGCCAGCAGCGCCCGGGATACTGAAGCTTTCTTT